This T cell receptor (beta chain) was captured by sequencing in a study of blood T cells in healthy people across ages. General observations from the study: Among T cells, TCR beta diversity per million cells dropped roughly linearly as age rose. The study found more naive CD4+ cells and higher diversity in long-lived than aged donors.

V gave up 6 bases and J gave up 3 bases; unmatched junction bases: 10. Germline V gene lookup returns CDR1 DFQATT and CDR2 SNEGSKA (reference sequence). The CDR3 covers 15 residues. In regard to this clonotype: Its antigen is still unknown.

A sample-barcoded 5' primer and a J-beta primer mix were used in a second PCR of roughly 7 to 11 cycles. TCRdb reanalysed the 5' RACE reads using MiXCR and keeps one entry per CDR3 protein. The table has roughly 1.6 million distinct CDR3 sequences, roughly 32% seen once. The rearrangement links TRBV20-1 to TRBJ2-7, with 11 nucleotides matching TRBD2. The source is a woman aged 25 to 39 in good health. The sample taken for sequencing was blood. In DNA form, the CDR3 reads TGCAGTGCCCAAGGGACTAGCGGAATACTCTACGAGCAGTACTTC. It yields the protein CSAQGTSGILYEQYF.